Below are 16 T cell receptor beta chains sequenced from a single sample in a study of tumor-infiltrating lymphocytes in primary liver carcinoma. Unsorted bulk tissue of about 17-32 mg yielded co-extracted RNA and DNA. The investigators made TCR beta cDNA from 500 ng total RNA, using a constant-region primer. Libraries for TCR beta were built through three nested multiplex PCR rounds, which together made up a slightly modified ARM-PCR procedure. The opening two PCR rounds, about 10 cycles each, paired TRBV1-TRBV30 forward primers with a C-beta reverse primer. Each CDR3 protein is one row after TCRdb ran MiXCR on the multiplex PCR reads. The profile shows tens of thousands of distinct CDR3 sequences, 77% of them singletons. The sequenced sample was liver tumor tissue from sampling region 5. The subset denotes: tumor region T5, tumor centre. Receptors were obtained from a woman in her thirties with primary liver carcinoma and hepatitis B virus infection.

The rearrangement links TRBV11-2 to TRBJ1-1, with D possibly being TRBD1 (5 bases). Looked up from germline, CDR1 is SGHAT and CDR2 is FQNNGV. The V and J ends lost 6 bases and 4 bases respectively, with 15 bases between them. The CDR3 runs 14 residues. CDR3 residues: CASRFRVTSTEAFF. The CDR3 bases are TGTGCCAGCAGGTTCAGGGTTACGAGCACTGAAGCTTTCTTT.

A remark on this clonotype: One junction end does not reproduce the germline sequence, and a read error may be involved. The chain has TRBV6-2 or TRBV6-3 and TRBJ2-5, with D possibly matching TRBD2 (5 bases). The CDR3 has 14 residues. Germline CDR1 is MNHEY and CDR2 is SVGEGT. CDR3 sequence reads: CASSYDGLGETHYF. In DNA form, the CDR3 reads TGCGCCAGCAGTTACGACGGCCTGGGAGAGACCCACTACTTC.

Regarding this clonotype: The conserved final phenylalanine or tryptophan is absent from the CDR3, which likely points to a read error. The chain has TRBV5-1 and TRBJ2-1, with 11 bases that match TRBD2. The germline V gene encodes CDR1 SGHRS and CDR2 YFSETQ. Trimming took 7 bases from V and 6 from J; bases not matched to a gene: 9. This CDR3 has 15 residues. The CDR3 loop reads CASEKLAGVGNEQFY. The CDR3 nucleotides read TGCGCCAGCGAGAAACTAGCGGGAGTCGGCAATGAGCAGTTCTAC.

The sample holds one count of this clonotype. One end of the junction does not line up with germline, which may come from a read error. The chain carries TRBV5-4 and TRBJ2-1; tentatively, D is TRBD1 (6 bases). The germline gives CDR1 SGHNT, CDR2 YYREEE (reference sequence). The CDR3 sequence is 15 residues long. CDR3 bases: TGTGCCAACAGCTTCACTGGGTTGGGGGACAATGAGCAGATCTTC. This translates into CANSFTGLGDNEQIF.

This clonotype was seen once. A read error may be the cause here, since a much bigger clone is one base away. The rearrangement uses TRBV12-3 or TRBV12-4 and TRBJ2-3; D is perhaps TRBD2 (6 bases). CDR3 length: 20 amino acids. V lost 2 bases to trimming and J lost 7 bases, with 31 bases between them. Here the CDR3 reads CASSLRTSTSPGVVVNTQYF. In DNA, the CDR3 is TGTGCCAGCAGTTTACGGACCTCGACTAGTCCGGGAGTTGTGGTGAATACGCAGTATTTT.

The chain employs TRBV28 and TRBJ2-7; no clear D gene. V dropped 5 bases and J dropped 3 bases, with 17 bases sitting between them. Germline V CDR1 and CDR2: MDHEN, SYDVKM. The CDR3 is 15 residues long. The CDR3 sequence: CASSAFGWADYEQYF. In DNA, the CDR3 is TGTGCCAGCAGTGCATTCGGGTGGGCCGACTACGAGCAGTACTTC.

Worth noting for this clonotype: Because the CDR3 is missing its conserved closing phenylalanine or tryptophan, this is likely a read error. The CDR3 reads CASSSYPGHYVYEQYL. CDR3 DNA: TGTGCCAGCAGCTCATACCCGGGTCACTACGTCTACGAGCAGTACTTA. This rearrangement joins TRBV11-2 to TRBJ2-7; D uncertain. The CDR3 extends over 16 amino acids. Germline V gives CDR1 SGHAT, CDR2 FQNNGV. The V end was cut by 4 bases, the J end by 3 bases, with 19 bases between.

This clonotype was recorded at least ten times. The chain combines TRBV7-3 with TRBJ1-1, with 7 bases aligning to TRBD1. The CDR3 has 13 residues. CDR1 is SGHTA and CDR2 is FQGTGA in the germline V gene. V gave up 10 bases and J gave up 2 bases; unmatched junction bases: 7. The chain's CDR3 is CATQTGPNTEAFF. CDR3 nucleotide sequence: TGTGCCACCCAGACAGGGCCTAACACTGAAGCTTTCTTT.

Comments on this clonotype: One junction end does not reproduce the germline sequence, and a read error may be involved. The CDR3 nucleotides are TGCGCCAGCAGTTTAGGGACTGGGGACTACGAGCGGTACTTC. Its translation is CASSLGTGDYERYF. V usage is TRBV12-3 or TRBV12-4 and J usage is TRBJ2-7; 7 bases align to TRBD2. The CDR3 spans 14 residues.

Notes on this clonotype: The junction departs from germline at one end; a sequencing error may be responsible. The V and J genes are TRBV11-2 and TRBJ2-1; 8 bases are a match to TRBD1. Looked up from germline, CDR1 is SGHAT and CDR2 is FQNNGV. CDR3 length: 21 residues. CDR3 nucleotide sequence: TGTGCCAGCAGCTTAGACCAGGGGGCGAGACGGGAGAGGGGGCACTACAATGGGCAGTTTTTC. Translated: CASSLDQGARRERGHYNGQFF.

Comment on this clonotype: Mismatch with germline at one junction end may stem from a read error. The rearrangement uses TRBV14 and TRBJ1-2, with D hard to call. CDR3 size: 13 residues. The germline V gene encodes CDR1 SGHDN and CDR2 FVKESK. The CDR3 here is CVSSLPQLGGYTF. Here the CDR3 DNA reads TGTGTCAGCAGCCTTCCCCAGCTGGGTGGCTACACCTTC.

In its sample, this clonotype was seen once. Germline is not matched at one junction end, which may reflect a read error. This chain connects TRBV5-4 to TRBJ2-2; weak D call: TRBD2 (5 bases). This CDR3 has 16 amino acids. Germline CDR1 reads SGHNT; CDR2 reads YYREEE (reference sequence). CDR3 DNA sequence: TGTGCCAGCAGCTTGGAGGAAACGACGATGATCGGGGAGCTATTTTTT. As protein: CASSLEETTMIGELFF.

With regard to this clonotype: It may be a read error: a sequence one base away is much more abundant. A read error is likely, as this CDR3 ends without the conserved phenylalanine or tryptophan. The CDR3 region is CASSSTGHGFLDEQFL. The CDR3 DNA follows: TGTGCCAGCAGTTCAACGGGACACGGCTTCTTGGATGAGCAGTTCCTC. The rearrangement joins TRBV11-3 to TRBJ2-1; the D gene is possibly TRBD1 (6 bases). The V gene lost 6 bases and the J gene lost 8 bases, with 23 bases spanning the gap. Looked up from germline, CDR1 is SGHNT and CDR2 is YENEEA. The CDR3 consists of 16 residues.

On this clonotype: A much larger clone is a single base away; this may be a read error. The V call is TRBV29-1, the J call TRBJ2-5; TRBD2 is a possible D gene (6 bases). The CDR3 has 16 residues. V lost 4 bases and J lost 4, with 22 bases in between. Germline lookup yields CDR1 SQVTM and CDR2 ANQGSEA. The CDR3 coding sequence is TGCAGCGTTGGGACTAACATGGACGAATCGGGAGAGACCCAGTACTTC. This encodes CSVGTNMDESGETQYF.

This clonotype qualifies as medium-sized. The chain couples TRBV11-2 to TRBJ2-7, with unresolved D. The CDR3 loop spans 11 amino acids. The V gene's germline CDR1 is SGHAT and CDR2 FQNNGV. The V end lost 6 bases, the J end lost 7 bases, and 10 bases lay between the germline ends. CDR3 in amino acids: CASSPASEQYF. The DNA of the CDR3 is TGTGCCAGCAGTCCAGCCAGTGAGCAGTACTTC. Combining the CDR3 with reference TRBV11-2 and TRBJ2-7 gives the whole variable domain EAGVAQSPRYKIIEKRQSVAFWCNPISGHATLYWYQQILGQGPKLLIQFQNNGVVDDSQLPKDRFSAERLKGVDSTLKIQPAKLEDSAVYLCASSPASEQYFGPGTRLTVT.

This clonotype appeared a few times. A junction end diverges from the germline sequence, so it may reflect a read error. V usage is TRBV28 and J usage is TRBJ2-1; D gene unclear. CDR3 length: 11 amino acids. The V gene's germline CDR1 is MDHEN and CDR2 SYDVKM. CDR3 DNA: TGTGCCAGCAGATTTTTTGGTGAGCAGATCTTC. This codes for CASRFFGEQIF.